This T cell receptor (beta chain) came from a study of PD-1 blockade in classical Hodgkin lymphoma. General study results and limits: Why the repertoires differ is still unclear, perhaps disease activity or prior therapy. Relative to healthy donors, newly diagnosed patients reportedly had lower baseline TCR diversity, which was reported as lower still in relapsed/refractory patients.

Generated by immunoSEQ multiplex PCR, the TCRdb table keeps only in-frame clones and is missing some. The profile shows roughly 3,200 clones, roughly 70% of them singletons. In regard to this clone: Its matching antigen is unknown.

As for time point: newly diagnosed, previously untreated cHL patient sample. After thawing, PBMCs were subjected to magnetic negative selection to isolate CD8+ T cells. Comparison PBMCs came from previously untreated, newly diagnosed classical Hodgkin lymphoma patients. The CDR3 sequence is 13 residues long. Germline loops: CDR1 MRHNA, CDR2 SNTAGT. The ends were cut back, 4 bases at V and 2 bases at J, with 7 bases in the middle. This sequence originates from a human donor with classical Hodgkin lymphoma. The rearrangement joins TRBV6-4 to TRBJ2-3; weak D call: TRBD2 (6 bases). Source material: CD8+ T cells from blood. The CDR3 coding sequence is TGTGCCAGCAGTGGCGGGGACACAGATACGCAGTATTTT. As protein: CASSGGDTDTQYF.